Listed below are T cell receptor beta chains from one sample, sequenced in a study of T cell responses to AZD1222 COVID-19 vaccine. Sequencing used immunoSEQ multiplex PCR; TCRdb keeps in-frame clones, though not all of them. Among around 180,000 clones listed, more than 75% were seen once. Sequencing used peripheral blood, obtained 28 days after the second AZD1222 dose. Receptors originate from an adult who received the AZD1222 COVID-19 vaccine. Both conserved end residues are part of each CDR3. A D gene is named only where the DNA matches it firmly. The size field is filled for only some rows; it gives once, few, many or a size class.

d_call clone_size j_call v_call cdr3_nt cdr3_aa
NA NA TRBJ2-7 TRBV2 TGTGCCAGCAAAGTTAGCGAAATCTACGAGCAGTACTTC CASKVSEIYEQYF
TRBD2 NA TRBJ2-1 TRBV5-1 TGCGCCAGCTGGGGACTAGTCTCCAATGAGCAGTTCTTC CASWGLVSNEQFF
NA once TRBJ1-1 TRBV28 TGTGCCAGCATGATGGGATGGACTGAAGCTTTCTTT CASMMGWTEAFF
NA once TRBJ1-5 TRBV6-2/TRBV6-3 TGTGCCAGCAGTTACGGTGGGCCCGCTCATCAGCCCCAGCATTTT CASSYGGPAHQPQHF
TRBD2 NA TRBJ2-7 TRBV7-3 TGTGCCAGCAGCCCCGGGACTACCAAGCAGTACTTC CASSPGTTKQYF
NA NA TRBJ1-1 TRBV7-2 TGTGCCAGCAGCTTGGTAGAAATCGGCACTGAAGCTTTCTTT CASSLVEIGTEAFF
TRBD2 NA TRBJ2-1 TRBV5-4 TGTGCCAGCAGCTTGGCCTCACTAGCGGCCTCCTACAATGAGCAGTTCTTC CASSLASLAASYNEQFF
NA few TRBJ2-5 TRBV7-9 TGTGCCAGTACACCCCCCAGAATGGAGACCCAGTACTTC CASTPPRMETQYF
TRBD2 NA TRBJ2-7 TRBV2 TGTGCCAGCAGTGATGGAACTAGCGGGAGGGCCTGGTACGAGCAGTACTTC CASSDGTSGRAWYEQYF
NA NA TRBJ1-1 TRBV12-3/TRBV12-4 TGTGCCAGCACCCCACAGGAGAACACTGAAGCTTTCTTT CASTPQENTEAFF
NA few TRBJ1-3 TRBV9 TGTGCCAGCAGCGTAGTAGGGGGCTCTGGAAACACCATATATTTT CASSVVGGSGNTIYF
NA NA TRBJ2-5 TRBV9 TGTGCCAGCAGCGGACAGGGAGGGTACCAAGAGACCCAGTACTTC CASSGQGGYQETQYF
NA NA TRBJ2-3 TRBV19 TGTGCCAGTGGGCAACCACCCACCACGCAGTATTTT CASGQPPTTQYF
NA once TRBJ1-2 TRBV29-1 TGCAGCGTTGAACATATGGCCCGCGGCTACACCTTC CSVEHMARGYTF
TRBD2 once TRBJ2-1 TRBV5-1 TGCGCCAGCAGCTTGATGGCCTTTAGCGGGAGGACCTACAATGAGCAGTTCTTC CASSLMAFSGRTYNEQFF
NA NA TRBJ2-3 TRBV9 TGTGCCAGCAGCGTAGGTATTAGCGGTCCAGATACGCAGTATTTT CASSVGISGPDTQYF
NA NA TRBJ2-2 TRBV30 TGTGCCTGGACTGAGACGGGAGTGAGGGCCGGGGAGCTGTTTTTT CAWTETGVRAGELFF
NA NA TRBJ2-1 TRBV11-3 TGTGCCAGCAGCTTAGGACGGAACAATGAGCAGTTCTTC CASSLGRNNEQFF
NA NA TRBJ2-2 TRBV7-9 TGTGCCAGCAGCTTGCAGCGGTCGAACACCGGGGAGCTGTTTTTT CASSLQRSNTGELFF
TRBD1 NA TRBJ1-5 TRBV4-3 TGCGCCAGCAGCCAAGATCCCGGACAGGTAGCTCAGCCCCAGCATTTT CASSQDPGQVAQPQHF
TRBD1 NA TRBJ1-6 TRBV5-1 TGCGCCAGCAGCCCCGGGACAGGGAATTCACCCCTCCACTTT CASSPGTGNSPLHF
NA NA TRBJ2-6 TRBV7-8 TGTGCCAGCAGCTTGCGGGGCTCCGGGGCCAACGTCCTGACTTTC CASSLRGSGANVLTF
NA NA TRBJ2-7 TRBV24-1 TGTGCCACCAGTGATTCAGGAAAGGAGCAGTACTTC CATSDSGKEQYF
NA NA TRBJ2-7 TRBV25-1 TGTGCCAGCAGAGACTCGGGGCCCTACGAGCAGTACTTC CASRDSGPYEQYF
NA NA TRBJ1-4 TRBV9 TGTGCCAGCAGCGTAGGAGTGGGCGAGAATGAAAAACTGTTTTTT CASSVGVGENEKLFF
NA NA TRBJ1-1 TRBV19 TGTGCCATCGGATTCGGCACTGAAGCTTTCTTT CAIGFGTEAFF